The present T cell receptor (beta chain) was sequenced within a study of CDR3 diversity in severe acne. This clonotype was detected ten times or more. Each CDR3 protein gets one entry after TCRdb re-called the PCR reads with MiXCR. The top ten hold 9.5% to 13% of the sample, which has about 90,000 distinct CDR3 sequences, 45% to 55% seen once. The CDR3 is 13 residues long. The V gene's germline CDR1 is KGHDR and CDR2 SFDVKD. The germline V and J ends were trimmed by 1 base and 2 bases, with 4 bases remaining between them. The rearrangement joins TRBV24-1 to TRBJ2-5; no reliable D call. The specimen sequenced was blood. This clonotype originated in a male donor in good health, serving as a control. The CDR3 DNA reads TGTGCCACCAGTGATTTACAGCAAGAGACCCAGTACTTC. It encodes CATSDLQQETQYF.